The rows below give T cell receptor beta chains drawn from one sample of a study of blood T cell repertoires in COVID-19. Profiling relied on immunoSEQ multiplex PCR, and the TCRdb table lists in-frame clones only, not all of them. The sample consists of roughly 260,000 clones, 80% to 90% of them appearing once. The sample comprised PBMCs or T cells enriched from blood (not recorded which). The receptors were sampled from a woman aged 45 to 65 who had recovered from COVID-19. Each CDR3 is given with its conserved first and last residue. Some rows mark clone size as missing; the rest say once, few, many or name a class of expanded clone.

abundance: -; v_gene: TRBV14; j_gene: TRBJ2-5; CDR3aa: CASSQLSREETQYF
abundance: -; v_gene: TRBV29-1; j_gene: TRBJ1-6; CDR3aa: CSARSGGPGSPLHF
abundance: -; v_gene: TRBV7-6; j_gene: TRBJ2-1; CDR3aa: CASSLGQGAIYNEQFF
abundance: -; v_gene: TRBV27; j_gene: TRBJ1-6; CDR3aa: CASSSPYNSPLHF
abundance: -; v_gene: TRBV27; j_gene: TRBJ1-1; CDR3aa: CASWSSSGGAFF
abundance: -; v_gene: TRBV5-4; j_gene: TRBJ2-5; CDR3aa: CASSPNALAGGQETQYF
abundance: -; v_gene: TRBV24-1; j_gene: TRBJ2-2; CDR3aa: CATSDPSGVNTGELFF
abundance: -; v_gene: TRBV10-3; j_gene: TRBJ1-1; CDR3aa: CAISSRGETEAFF
abundance: -; v_gene: TRBV27; j_gene: TRBJ1-6; CDR3aa: CASSMLIAGSPLHF
abundance: few; v_gene: TRBV7-9; j_gene: TRBJ2-5; CDR3aa: CASSSSREGETQYF
abundance: -; v_gene: TRBV5-4; j_gene: TRBJ2-2; CDR3aa: CASSPLAGNTGELFF
abundance: once; v_gene: TRBV11-2; j_gene: TRBJ2-1; CDR3aa: CASSPPRQTTYNEQFF
abundance: -; v_gene: TRBV5-1; j_gene: TRBJ2-3; CDR3aa: CASRSGTSGTDTQYF
abundance: -; v_gene: TRBV7-2; j_gene: TRBJ2-1; CDR3aa: CASSFDLAGGYNEQFF
abundance: -; v_gene: TRBV28; j_gene: TRBJ1-5; CDR3aa: CASSDQGQPQHF
abundance: -; v_gene: TRBV12-3/TRBV12-4; j_gene: TRBJ1-1; CDR3aa: CASSRRGRYEAFF
abundance: -; v_gene: TRBV28; j_gene: TRBJ2-7; CDR3aa: CASSSATSVTSYEQYF
abundance: -; v_gene: TRBV19; j_gene: TRBJ2-3; CDR3aa: CASSIATITDTQYF
abundance: few; v_gene: TRBV5-1; j_gene: TRBJ2-4; CDR3aa: CASRQGVGIQYF
abundance: few; v_gene: TRBV11-2; j_gene: TRBJ2-7; CDR3aa: CASSSSRRPYEQYF
abundance: once; v_gene: TRBV7-9; j_gene: TRBJ1-1; CDR3aa: CASRKQGAIVNTEAFF
abundance: -; v_gene: TRBV6-4; j_gene: TRBJ1-1; CDR3aa: CASSEQGANTEAFF
abundance: -; v_gene: TRBV7-2; j_gene: TRBJ2-1; CDR3aa: CASSSPRVYNEQFF
abundance: -; v_gene: TRBV7-3; j_gene: TRBJ2-1; CDR3aa: CASSKLAGRGNEQFF
abundance: -; v_gene: TRBV5-6; j_gene: TRBJ1-6; CDR3aa: CASSSNRLRRGSPLHF
abundance: -; v_gene: TRBV28; j_gene: TRBJ2-7; CDR3aa: CASSSTGSSYEQYF
abundance: -; v_gene: TRBV15; j_gene: TRBJ2-1; CDR3aa: CATSVGGDNEQFF
abundance: -; v_gene: TRBV28; j_gene: TRBJ2-7; CDR3aa: CASSSQAGRDYEQYF
abundance: -; v_gene: TRBV3-1/TRBV3-2; j_gene: TRBJ2-1; CDR3aa: CASSQDLASREQFF